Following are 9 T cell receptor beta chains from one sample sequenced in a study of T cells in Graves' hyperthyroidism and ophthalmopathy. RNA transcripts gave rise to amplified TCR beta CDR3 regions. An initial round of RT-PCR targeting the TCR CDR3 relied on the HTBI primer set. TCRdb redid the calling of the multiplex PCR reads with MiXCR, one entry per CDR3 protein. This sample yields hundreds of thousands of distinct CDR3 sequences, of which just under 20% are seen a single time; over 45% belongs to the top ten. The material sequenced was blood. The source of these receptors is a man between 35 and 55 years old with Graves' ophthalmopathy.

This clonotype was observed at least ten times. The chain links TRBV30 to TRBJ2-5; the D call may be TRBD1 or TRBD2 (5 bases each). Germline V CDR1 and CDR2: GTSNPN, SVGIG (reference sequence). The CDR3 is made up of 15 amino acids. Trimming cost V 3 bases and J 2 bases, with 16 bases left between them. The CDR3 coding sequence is TGTGCCTGGAGAGAGGGGAATGGCCTACAAGAGACCCAGTACTTC. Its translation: CAWREGNGLQETQYF.

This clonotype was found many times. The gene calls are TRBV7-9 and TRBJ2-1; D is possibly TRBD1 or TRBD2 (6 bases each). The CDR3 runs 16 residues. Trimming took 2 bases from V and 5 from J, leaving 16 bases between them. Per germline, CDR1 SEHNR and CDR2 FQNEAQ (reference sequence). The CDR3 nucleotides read TGTGCCAGCAGCTTAAGGGGGGTTTGGGCGAACAATGAGCAGTTCTTC. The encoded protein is CASSLRGVWANNEQFF. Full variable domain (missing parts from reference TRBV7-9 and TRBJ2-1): DTGVSQNPRHKITKRGQNVTFRCDPISEHNRLYWYRQTLGQGPEFLTYFQNEAQLEKSRLLSDRFSAERPKGSFSTLEIQRTEQGDSAMYLCASSLRGVWANNEQFFGPGTRLTVL.

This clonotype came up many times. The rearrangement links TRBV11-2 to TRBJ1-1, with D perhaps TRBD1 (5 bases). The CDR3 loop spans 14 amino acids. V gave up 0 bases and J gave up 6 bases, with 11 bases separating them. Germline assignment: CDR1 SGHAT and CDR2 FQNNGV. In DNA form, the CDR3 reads TGTGCCAGCAGCTTAGATTCCAAGGGGTCTGAAGCTTTCTTT. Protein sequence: CASSLDSKGSEAFF.

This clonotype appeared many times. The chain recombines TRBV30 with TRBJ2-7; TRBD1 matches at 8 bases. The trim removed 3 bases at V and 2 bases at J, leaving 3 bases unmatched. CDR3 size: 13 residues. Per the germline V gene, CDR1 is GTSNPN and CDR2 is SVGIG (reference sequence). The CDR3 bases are TGTGCCTGGAGCGGACAGGGTACCTACGAGCAGTACTTC. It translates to CAWSGQGTYEQYF.

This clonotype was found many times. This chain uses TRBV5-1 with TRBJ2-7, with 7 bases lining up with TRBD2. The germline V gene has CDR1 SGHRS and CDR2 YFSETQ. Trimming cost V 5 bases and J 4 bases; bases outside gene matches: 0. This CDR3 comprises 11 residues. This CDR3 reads CASRAGYEQYF. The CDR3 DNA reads TGCGCCAGCAGAGCGGGGTACGAGCAGTACTTC.

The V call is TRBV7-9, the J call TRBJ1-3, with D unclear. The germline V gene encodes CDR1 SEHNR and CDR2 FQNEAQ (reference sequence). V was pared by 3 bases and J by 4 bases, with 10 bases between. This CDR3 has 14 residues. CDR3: CASSFGEHGNTIYF. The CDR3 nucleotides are TGTGCCAGCAGCTTTGGAGAGCACGGAAACACCATATATTTT.

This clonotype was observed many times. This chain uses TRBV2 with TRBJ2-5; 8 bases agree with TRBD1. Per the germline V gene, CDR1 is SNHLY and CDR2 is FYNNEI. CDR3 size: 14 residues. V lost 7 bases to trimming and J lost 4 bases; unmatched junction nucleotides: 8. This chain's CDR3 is CASTPTGVVETQYF. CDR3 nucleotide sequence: TGTGCCAGCACCCCGACAGGGGTTGTAGAGACCCAGTACTTC.

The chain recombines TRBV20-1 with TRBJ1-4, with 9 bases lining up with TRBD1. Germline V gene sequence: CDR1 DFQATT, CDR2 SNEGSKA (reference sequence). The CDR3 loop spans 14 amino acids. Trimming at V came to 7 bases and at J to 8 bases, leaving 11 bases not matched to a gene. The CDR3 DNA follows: TGCAGTGGCCATACAGGGGGCGCCGGAGAAAAACTGTTTTTT. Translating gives CSGHTGGAGEKLFF.

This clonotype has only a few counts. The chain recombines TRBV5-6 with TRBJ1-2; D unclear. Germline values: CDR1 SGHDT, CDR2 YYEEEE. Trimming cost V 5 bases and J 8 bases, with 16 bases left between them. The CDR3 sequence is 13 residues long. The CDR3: CASRPTVERGYTF. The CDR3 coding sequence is TGTGCCAGCAGGCCCACAGTGGAGAGAGGCTACACCTTC. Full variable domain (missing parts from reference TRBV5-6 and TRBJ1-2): DAGVTQSPTHLIKTRGQQVTLRCSPKSGHDTVSWYQQALGQGPQFIFQYYEEEERQRGNFPDRFSGHQFPNYSSELNVNALLLGDSALYLCASRPTVERGYTFGSGTRLTVV.